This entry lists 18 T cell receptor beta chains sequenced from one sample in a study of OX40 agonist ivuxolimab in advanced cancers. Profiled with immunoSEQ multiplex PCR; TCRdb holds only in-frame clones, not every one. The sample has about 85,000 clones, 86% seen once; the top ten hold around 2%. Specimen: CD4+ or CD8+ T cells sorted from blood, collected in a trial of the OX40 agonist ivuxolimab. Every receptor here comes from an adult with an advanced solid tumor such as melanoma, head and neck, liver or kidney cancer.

The CDR3 sequence: CASSQFPNYEQYF. The CDR3 DNA reads as TGTGCCAGCAGCCAATTCCCGAACTACGAGCAGTACTTC. The chain joins TRBV4-2 to TRBJ2-7; D ambiguous. The CDR3 runs to 13 residues. V was pared by 2 bases and J by 3 bases, with 8 bases between. Per the germline V gene, CDR1 is LGHNA and CDR2 is YNFKEQ.

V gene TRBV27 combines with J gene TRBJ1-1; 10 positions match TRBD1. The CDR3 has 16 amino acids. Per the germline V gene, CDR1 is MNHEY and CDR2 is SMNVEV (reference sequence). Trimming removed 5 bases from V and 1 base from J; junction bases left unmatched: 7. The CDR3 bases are TGTGCCAGCAGTCCCGACAGGGGGCAATGGAACACTGAAGCTTTCTTT. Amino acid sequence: CASSPDRGQWNTEAFF.

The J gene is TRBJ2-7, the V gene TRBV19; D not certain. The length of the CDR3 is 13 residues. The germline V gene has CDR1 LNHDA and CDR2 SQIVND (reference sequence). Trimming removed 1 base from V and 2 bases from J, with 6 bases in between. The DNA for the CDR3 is TGTGCCAGTAGTATAGCCCTCCCCTACGAGCAGTACTTC. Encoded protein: CASSIALPYEQYF. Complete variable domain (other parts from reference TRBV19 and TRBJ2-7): DGGITQSPKYLFRKEGQNVTLSCEQNLNHDAMYWYRQDPGQGLRLIYYSQIVNDFQKGDIAEGYSVSREKKESFPLTVTSAQKNPTAFYLCASSIALPYEQYFGPGTRLTVT.

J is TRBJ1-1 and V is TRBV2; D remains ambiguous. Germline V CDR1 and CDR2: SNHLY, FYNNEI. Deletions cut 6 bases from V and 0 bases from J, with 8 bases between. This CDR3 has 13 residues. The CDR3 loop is CASRTNMNTEAFF. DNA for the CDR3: TGTGCCAGCAGGACAAACATGAACACTGAAGCTTTCTTT.

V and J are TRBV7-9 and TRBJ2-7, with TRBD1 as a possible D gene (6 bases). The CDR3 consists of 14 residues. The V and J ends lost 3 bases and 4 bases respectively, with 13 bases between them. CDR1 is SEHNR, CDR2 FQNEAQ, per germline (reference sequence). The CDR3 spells CASSLGDIRYEQYF. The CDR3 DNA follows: TGTGCCAGCAGCTTGGGGGACATCCGGTACGAGCAGTACTTC. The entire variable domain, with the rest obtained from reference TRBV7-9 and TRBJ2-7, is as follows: DTGVSQNPRHKITKRGQNVTFRCDPISEHNRLYWYRQTLGQGPEFLTYFQNEAQLEKSRLLSDRFSAERPKGSFSTLEIQRTEQGDSAMYLCASSLGDIRYEQYFGPGTRLTVT.

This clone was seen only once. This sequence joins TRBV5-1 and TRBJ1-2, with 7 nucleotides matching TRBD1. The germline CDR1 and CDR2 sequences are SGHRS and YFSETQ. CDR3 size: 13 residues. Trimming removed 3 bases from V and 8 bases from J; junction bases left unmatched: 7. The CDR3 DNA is TGCGCCAGCAGCTCCTCGACAGGGTTGGGCTACACCTTC. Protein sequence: CASSSSTGLGYTF.

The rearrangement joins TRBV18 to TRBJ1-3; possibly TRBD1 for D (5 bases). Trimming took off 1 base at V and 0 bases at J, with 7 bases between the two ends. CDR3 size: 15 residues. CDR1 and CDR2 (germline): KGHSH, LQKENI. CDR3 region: CASSPLGASGNTIYF. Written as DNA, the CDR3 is TGTGCCAGCTCACCACTCGGGGCCTCTGGAAACACCATATATTTT.

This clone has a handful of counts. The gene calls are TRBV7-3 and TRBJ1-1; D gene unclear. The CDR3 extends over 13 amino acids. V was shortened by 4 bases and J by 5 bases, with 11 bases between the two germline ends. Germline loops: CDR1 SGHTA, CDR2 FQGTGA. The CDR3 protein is CASSSQVNTEAFF. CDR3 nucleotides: TGTGCCAGCAGCTCCCAAGTTAATACTGAAGCTTTCTTT.

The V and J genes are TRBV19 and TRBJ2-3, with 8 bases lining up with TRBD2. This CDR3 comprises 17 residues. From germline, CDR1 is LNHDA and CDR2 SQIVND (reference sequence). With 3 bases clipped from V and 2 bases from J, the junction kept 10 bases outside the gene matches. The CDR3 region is CASSMRGAGANTDTQYF. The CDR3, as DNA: TGTGCCAGTAGTATGAGGGGAGCGGGGGCCAACACAGATACGCAGTATTTT.

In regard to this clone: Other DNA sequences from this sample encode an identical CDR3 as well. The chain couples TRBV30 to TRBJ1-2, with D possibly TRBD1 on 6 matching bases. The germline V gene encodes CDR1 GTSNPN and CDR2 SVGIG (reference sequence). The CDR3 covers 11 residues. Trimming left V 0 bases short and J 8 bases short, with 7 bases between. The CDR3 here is CAWSVGGGYTF. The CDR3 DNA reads TGTGCCTGGAGTGTCGGGGGCGGCTACACCTTC.

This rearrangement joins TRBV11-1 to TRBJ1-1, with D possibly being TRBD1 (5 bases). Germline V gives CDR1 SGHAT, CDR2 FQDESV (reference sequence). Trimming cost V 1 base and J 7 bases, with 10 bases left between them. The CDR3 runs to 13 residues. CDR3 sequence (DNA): TGTGCCAGCAGCTTAGAAATGGGACTTGAAGCTTTCTTT. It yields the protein CASSLEMGLEAFF.

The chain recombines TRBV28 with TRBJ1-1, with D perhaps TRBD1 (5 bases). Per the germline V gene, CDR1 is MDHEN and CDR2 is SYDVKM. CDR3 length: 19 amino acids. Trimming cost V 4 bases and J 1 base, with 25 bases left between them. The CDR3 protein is CASSSPRGAGGRGNTEAFF. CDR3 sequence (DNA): TGTGCCAGCAGTTCCCCGAGGGGTGCAGGAGGGCGGGGGAACACTGAAGCTTTCTTT.

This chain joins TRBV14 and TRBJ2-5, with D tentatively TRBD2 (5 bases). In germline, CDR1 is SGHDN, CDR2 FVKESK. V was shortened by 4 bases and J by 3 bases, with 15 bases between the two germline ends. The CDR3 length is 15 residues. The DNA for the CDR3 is TGTGCCAGCAGCCGTTCCGGGAACTACGAAGAGACCCAGTACTTC. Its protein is CASSRSGNYEETQYF.

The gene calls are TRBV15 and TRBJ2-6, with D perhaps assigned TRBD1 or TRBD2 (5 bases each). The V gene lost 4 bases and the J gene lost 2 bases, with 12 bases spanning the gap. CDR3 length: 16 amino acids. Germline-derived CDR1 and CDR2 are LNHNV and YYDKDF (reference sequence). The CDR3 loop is CATSKEGNPGANVLTF. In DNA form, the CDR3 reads TGTGCCACCAGCAAAGAGGGGAACCCTGGGGCCAACGTCCTGACTTTC.

The CDR3 DNA reads as TGTGCCAGCAGTGACGGGCTAGCGGGAAGGAGCTCCTACAATGAGCAGTTCTTC. Its protein is CASSDGLAGRSSYNEQFF. The genes are TRBV2 and TRBJ2-1; 9 bases match TRBD2. The ends lost 3 bases at V and 0 bases at J; junction bases unmatched: 9. CDR1 and CDR2 (germline): SNHLY, FYNNEI. The CDR3 extends over 18 amino acids.

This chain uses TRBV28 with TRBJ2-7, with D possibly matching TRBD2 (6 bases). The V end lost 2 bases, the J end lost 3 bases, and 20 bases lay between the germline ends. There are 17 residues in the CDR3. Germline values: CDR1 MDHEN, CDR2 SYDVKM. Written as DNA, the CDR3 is TGTGCCAGCAGTTTAGTTGGGGTGAGAGGGGACTTCTACGAGCAGTACTTC. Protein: CASSLVGVRGDFYEQYF.

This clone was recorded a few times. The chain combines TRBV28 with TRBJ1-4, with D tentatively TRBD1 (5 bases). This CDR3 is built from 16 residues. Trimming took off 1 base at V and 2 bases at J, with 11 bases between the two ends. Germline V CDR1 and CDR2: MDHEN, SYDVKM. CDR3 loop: CASSLFRGETNEKLFF. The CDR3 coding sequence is TGTGCCAGCAGTTTATTCCGGGGGGAGACTAATGAAAAACTGTTTTTT.

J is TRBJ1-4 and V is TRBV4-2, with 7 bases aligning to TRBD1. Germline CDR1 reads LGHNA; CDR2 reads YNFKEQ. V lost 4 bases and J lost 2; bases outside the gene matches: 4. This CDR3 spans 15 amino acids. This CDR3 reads CASSLDRVTNEKLFF. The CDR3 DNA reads TGTGCCAGCAGCCTTGACAGGGTCACTAATGAAAAACTGTTTTTT.